What follows are 23 T cell receptor beta chains derived from one specimen sequenced in a study of tumor-infiltrating lymphocytes in oesophageal squamous cell carcinoma. TCRdb re-called the PCR reads with MiXCR, one entry per CDR3 protein. Here the sample spans approximately 14,000 distinct CDR3 sequences, 50% being singletons. Sequencing was carried out using esophageal tumor tissue. The receptors stem from a male donor with esophageal squamous cell carcinoma.

The rearrangement joins TRBV11-2 to TRBJ1-2; 10 nucleotides align to TRBD1. The germline V gene encodes CDR1 SGHAT and CDR2 FQNNGV. The CDR3 contains 14 residues. Trimming cost V 5 bases and J 7 bases; bases outside gene matches: 7. CDR3 amino acids: CASSLGQGSVGYTF. The CDR3 DNA reads as TGTGCCAGCAGCCTGGGACAGGGGTCGGTTGGCTACACCTTC. The full variable domain, rest sourced from reference TRBV11-2 and TRBJ1-2, is EAGVAQSPRYKIIEKRQSVAFWCNPISGHATLYWYQQILGQGPKLLIQFQNNGVVDDSQLPKDRFSAERLKGVDSTLKIQPAKLEDSAVYLCASSLGQGSVGYTFGSGTRLTVV.

Regarding this clonotype: The conserved final phenylalanine or tryptophan is absent from the CDR3, which likely points to a read error. The rearrangement uses TRBV28 and TRBJ2-1, with D hard to call. TRBJ2-7 explains the end of the DNA better; the J call may be wrong. Germline loops: CDR1 MDHEN, CDR2 SYDVKM. This CDR3 has 13 residues. CDR3 nucleotide sequence: TGTGCCAGCAGTTTACTTCACAGCTACGAGCAGTACTTG. It specifies CASSLLHSYEQYL.

The chain joins TRBV12-3 or TRBV12-4 to TRBJ2-5, with TRBD2 matching 10 bases. This CDR3 has 17 amino acids. The V segment lost 4 bases and the J segment 11 bases; nucleotides outside the gene matches: 19. The CDR3 DNA sequence: TGTGCCAGCAGTTCCATTCCGGGACTAGCGTGGTACAATGAGCAGTACTTC. Its translation is CASSSIPGLAWYNEQYF.

This clonotype was observed a handful of times. The gene calls are TRBV7-2 and TRBJ2-3; D unresolved. The CDR3 loop spans 13 amino acids. Between the trimmed V and J ends, which lost 1 base and 3 bases, there was a span of 5 bases. The germline V gene has CDR1 SGHTA and CDR2 FQGNSA. Here the CDR3 reads CASSLGRTDTQYF. CDR3 bases: TGTGCCAGCAGCTTAGGGAGAACAGATACGCAGTATTTT. The complete variable domain, with remaining parts taken from reference TRBV7-2 and TRBJ2-3, reads GAGVSQSPSNKVTEKGKDVELRCDPISGHTALYWYRQSLGQGLEFLIYFQGNSAPDKSGLPSDRFSAERTGGSVSTLTIQRTQQEDSAVYLCASSLGRTDTQYFGPGTRLTVL.

This clonotype is labeled as large. J is TRBJ1-2 and V is TRBV28; 8 bases match TRBD1. Germline V gene sequence: CDR1 MDHEN, CDR2 SYDVKM. V shed 7 bases and J 8 bases; nucleotides not matched to a gene: 6. The CDR3 sequence is 12 residues long. Here the CDR3 reads CASNRGTRGYTF. In nucleotides, the CDR3 is TGTGCCAGCAACAGGGGGACGCGCGGCTACACCTTC.

The rearrangement uses TRBV12-3 or TRBV12-4 and TRBJ2-3; D possibly corresponds to TRBD2 (5 bases). The CDR3 extends over 16 amino acids. Trimming cost V 7 bases and J 2 bases, with 19 bases left between them. The CDR3 region is CASTLSIGVPTDTQYF. DNA of the CDR3: TGTGCCAGCACCCTCTCGATCGGGGTCCCCACAGATACGCAGTATTTT.

This clonotype turned up a few times. Since the CDR3 does not end with the conserved phenylalanine or tryptophan, this likely comes from a read error. Because the CDR3's place on the DNA is in doubt, the DNA is left out and the CDR3 is given as listed by TCRdb. V is TRBV7-8 and J is TRBJ2-3; TRBD1, the D gene given by the table, was not confirmed from the DNA. The germline CDR1 and CDR2 sequences are SGHVS and FQNEAQ. The CDR3 has 17 residues if both end residues are counted. CDR3 loop: CASSLARGGGETQYFGP.

The rearrangement uses TRBV7-6 and TRBJ2-1; tentative D call: TRBD2 (5 bases). This CDR3 is built from 16 residues. CDR1 is SGHVS, CDR2 FNYEAQ, per germline. Trimming shortened V by 1 base and J by 4 bases, and 14 bases separated the two germline ends. The CDR3 DNA follows: TGTGCCAGCAGCTTAGAGAGGGCTACGATGTACAATGAGCAGTTCTTC. This translates into CASSLERATMYNEQFF.

The rearrangement uses TRBV7-6 and TRBJ2-5, with D possibly TRBD2 on 7 matching bases. V lost 1 base and J 5 bases, leaving 14 bases between the germline ends. The CDR3 consists of 15 residues. Germline V lookup: CDR1 SGHVS, CDR2 FNYEAQ. The chain's CDR3 is CASSLGSGGRETQYF. CDR3 nucleotide sequence: TGTGCCAGCAGCTTAGGTTCCGGGGGGCGGGAGACCCAGTACTTC.

This clonotype appeared many times. The J gene is TRBJ2-7, the V gene TRBV4-1; TRBD1 is a possible D gene (6 bases). Trimming removed 4 bases at V and 0 bases at J, with 16 bases between. Looked up from germline, CDR1 is MGHRA and CDR2 is YSYEKL. The CDR3 runs 16 residues. DNA of the CDR3: TGCGCCAGCAGCCCCCTCAGGGGCTCCCTCTCCTACGAGCAGTACTTC. Its translation is CASSPLRGSLSYEQYF.

The chain couples TRBV12-3 or TRBV12-4 to TRBJ2-1, with 9 bases lining up with TRBD2. CDR3 length equals 15 residues. J was trimmed by 8 bases and V by 2 bases; bases with no gene match: 7. The CDR3 coding sequence is TGTGCCAGCAGTTTATCGAGCGGGGGGTACGATGAGCAGTTCTTC. As protein: CASSLSSGGYDEQFF.

This clonotype was found many times. This sequence joins TRBV10-3 and TRBJ2-1; TRBD2 agrees at 7 bases. V shed 0 bases and J 5 bases; nucleotides not matched to a gene: 4. CDR1 is ENHRY, CDR2 SYGVKD, per germline. The CDR3 consists of 15 residues. The CDR3 loop reads CAISESSGPHNEQFF. The CDR3 nucleotides read TGTGCCATCAGTGAGTCTAGCGGGCCCCACAATGAGCAGTTCTTC.

This clonotype is categorized as medium-sized. A much larger clone is a single base away; this may be a read error. V and J are TRBV7-7 and TRBJ2-7; D is possibly TRBD1 (6 bases). Looked up from germline, CDR1 is SSHAT and CDR2 is FNYEAQ (reference sequence). The CDR3 has 15 residues. DNA for the CDR3: TGTGCTAGCAGCTTATTTTTTGCAGGGGAAAATGAGCAGTACTTC. It specifies CASSLFFAGENEQYF.

This clonotype was seen many times. The chain uses TRBV12-3 or TRBV12-4 and TRBJ2-3; TRBD2 aligns across 7 bases. The junction had 3 bases not matched to a gene; V was cut back by 3 bases and J by 0 bases. CDR3 length equals 15 residues. CDR3 sequence (DNA): TGTGCCAGCAGTTTCGGGGGGTTTAGCACAGATACGCAGTATTTT. Translating gives CASSFGGFSTDTQYF.

The chain couples TRBV7-9 to TRBJ2-3, with TRBD2 matching over 7 bases. With 5 bases clipped from V and 4 bases from J, the junction kept 3 bases outside the gene matches. The CDR3 is made up of 13 amino acids. The V gene's germline CDR1 is SEHNR and CDR2 FQNEAQ (reference sequence). CDR3 sequence: CASSPGGPDTQYF. The CDR3 bases are TGTGCCAGCAGCCCGGGGGGTCCAGATACGCAGTATTTT.

The table lists this clonotype with a few counts. The chain links TRBV7-8 to TRBJ2-1, with 9 bases that match TRBD1. This CDR3 comprises 16 residues. The V gene end was trimmed by 1 base and the J gene end by 4 bases; junction bases not matched to a gene: 5. The germline CDR1 and CDR2 sequences are SGHVS and FQNEAQ. In DNA form, the CDR3 reads TGTGCCAGCAGCTTAGGCTGGGGACAGGGATACAATGAGCAGTTCTTC. It translates to CASSLGWGQGYNEQFF. Full variable domain (remainder filled in from reference TRBV7-8 and TRBJ2-1): GAGVSQSPRYKVAKRGQDVALRCDPISGHVSLFWYQQALGQGPEFLTYFQNEAQLDKSGLPSDRFFAERPEGSVSTLKIQRTQQEDSAVYLCASSLGWGQGYNEQFFGPGTRLTVL.

This clonotype was observed a single time. The rearrangement uses TRBV7-2 and TRBJ1-1; TRBD1 matches at 9 bases. The V segment lost 7 bases and the J segment 1 base; nucleotides outside the gene matches: 10. Germline values: CDR1 SGHTA, CDR2 FQGNSA. The CDR3 runs 16 residues. The chain's CDR3 is CASNAPGQGANTEAFF. The CDR3 DNA follows: TGTGCCAGCAATGCTCCGGGACAGGGTGCGAACACTGAAGCTTTCTTT.

This clonotype was seen at least ten times. The J gene is TRBJ1-4, the V gene TRBV6-1, with a weak D call TRBD1 (6 bases). Per germline, CDR1 MNHNS and CDR2 SASEGT. Trimming left V 5 bases short and J 5 bases short, with 15 bases between. CDR3 length equals 15 residues. The CDR3 nucleotides are TGTGCCAGCAGTCTGCGACAGGATCCCAATGAAAAACTGTTTTTT. Translation gives CASSLRQDPNEKLFF.

This clonotype appeared a single time. The conserved closing phenylalanine or tryptophan is absent in this CDR3, likely reflecting a read error. Because the CDR3's place on the DNA is in doubt, the DNA is left out and the CDR3 is given as listed by TCRdb. The V gene is TRBV5-1, the J gene TRBJ2-6; TRBD1 is the table's D call and was not checked against the DNA. The CDR3 contains 16 residues when both ends are counted. CDR1 SGHRS and CDR2 YFSETQ come from the germline V gene. The CDR3 sequence: CASNRDAAYNEQFFGP.

This chain uses TRBV7-8 with TRBJ2-4; maybe TRBD2 (6 bases). Germline-derived CDR1 and CDR2 are SGHVS and FQNEAQ. The CDR3 has 15 residues. Trimming removed 3 bases at V and 3 bases at J, with 12 bases between. The CDR3 reads CASSLGGGGKNIQYF. The DNA for the CDR3 is TGTGCCAGCAGCTTGGGGGGAGGTGGCAAAAACATTCAGTACTTC.

By sample share, this clonotype is large. The rearrangement joins TRBV7-9 to TRBJ2-2; D remains ambiguous. The CDR3 contains 15 residues. CDR1 is SEHNR, CDR2 FQNEAQ, per germline (reference sequence). The germline V and J ends were trimmed by 2 bases and 6 bases, with 13 bases remaining between them. The DNA of the CDR3 is TGTGCCAGCAGCTTATTTATGGGTGCTCCCGGGGAGCTGTTTTTT. It translates to CASSLFMGAPGELFF.

J is TRBJ2-2 and V is TRBV20-1; tentatively, D is TRBD2 (6 bases). Germline V gives CDR1 DFQATT, CDR2 SNEGSKA (reference sequence). The V end lost 0 bases, the J end lost 5 bases, and 16 bases lay between the germline ends. The CDR3 contains 16 residues. CDR3 bases: TGCAGTGCTAGAGATCAGGATAGCGGCCATACCGGGGAGCTGTTTTTT. Amino acid sequence: CSARDQDSGHTGELFF.

This rearrangement joins TRBV28 to TRBJ2-4; perhaps TRBD2 as D (6 bases). Looked up from germline, CDR1 is MDHEN and CDR2 is SYDVKM. The length of the CDR3 is 16 residues. Trimming cost V 3 bases and J 5 bases, with 17 bases left between them. CDR3 amino acids: CASSFREGRKQNIQYF. CDR3 bases: TGTGCCAGCAGTTTTCGCGAGGGGAGGAAGCAAAACATTCAGTACTTC.